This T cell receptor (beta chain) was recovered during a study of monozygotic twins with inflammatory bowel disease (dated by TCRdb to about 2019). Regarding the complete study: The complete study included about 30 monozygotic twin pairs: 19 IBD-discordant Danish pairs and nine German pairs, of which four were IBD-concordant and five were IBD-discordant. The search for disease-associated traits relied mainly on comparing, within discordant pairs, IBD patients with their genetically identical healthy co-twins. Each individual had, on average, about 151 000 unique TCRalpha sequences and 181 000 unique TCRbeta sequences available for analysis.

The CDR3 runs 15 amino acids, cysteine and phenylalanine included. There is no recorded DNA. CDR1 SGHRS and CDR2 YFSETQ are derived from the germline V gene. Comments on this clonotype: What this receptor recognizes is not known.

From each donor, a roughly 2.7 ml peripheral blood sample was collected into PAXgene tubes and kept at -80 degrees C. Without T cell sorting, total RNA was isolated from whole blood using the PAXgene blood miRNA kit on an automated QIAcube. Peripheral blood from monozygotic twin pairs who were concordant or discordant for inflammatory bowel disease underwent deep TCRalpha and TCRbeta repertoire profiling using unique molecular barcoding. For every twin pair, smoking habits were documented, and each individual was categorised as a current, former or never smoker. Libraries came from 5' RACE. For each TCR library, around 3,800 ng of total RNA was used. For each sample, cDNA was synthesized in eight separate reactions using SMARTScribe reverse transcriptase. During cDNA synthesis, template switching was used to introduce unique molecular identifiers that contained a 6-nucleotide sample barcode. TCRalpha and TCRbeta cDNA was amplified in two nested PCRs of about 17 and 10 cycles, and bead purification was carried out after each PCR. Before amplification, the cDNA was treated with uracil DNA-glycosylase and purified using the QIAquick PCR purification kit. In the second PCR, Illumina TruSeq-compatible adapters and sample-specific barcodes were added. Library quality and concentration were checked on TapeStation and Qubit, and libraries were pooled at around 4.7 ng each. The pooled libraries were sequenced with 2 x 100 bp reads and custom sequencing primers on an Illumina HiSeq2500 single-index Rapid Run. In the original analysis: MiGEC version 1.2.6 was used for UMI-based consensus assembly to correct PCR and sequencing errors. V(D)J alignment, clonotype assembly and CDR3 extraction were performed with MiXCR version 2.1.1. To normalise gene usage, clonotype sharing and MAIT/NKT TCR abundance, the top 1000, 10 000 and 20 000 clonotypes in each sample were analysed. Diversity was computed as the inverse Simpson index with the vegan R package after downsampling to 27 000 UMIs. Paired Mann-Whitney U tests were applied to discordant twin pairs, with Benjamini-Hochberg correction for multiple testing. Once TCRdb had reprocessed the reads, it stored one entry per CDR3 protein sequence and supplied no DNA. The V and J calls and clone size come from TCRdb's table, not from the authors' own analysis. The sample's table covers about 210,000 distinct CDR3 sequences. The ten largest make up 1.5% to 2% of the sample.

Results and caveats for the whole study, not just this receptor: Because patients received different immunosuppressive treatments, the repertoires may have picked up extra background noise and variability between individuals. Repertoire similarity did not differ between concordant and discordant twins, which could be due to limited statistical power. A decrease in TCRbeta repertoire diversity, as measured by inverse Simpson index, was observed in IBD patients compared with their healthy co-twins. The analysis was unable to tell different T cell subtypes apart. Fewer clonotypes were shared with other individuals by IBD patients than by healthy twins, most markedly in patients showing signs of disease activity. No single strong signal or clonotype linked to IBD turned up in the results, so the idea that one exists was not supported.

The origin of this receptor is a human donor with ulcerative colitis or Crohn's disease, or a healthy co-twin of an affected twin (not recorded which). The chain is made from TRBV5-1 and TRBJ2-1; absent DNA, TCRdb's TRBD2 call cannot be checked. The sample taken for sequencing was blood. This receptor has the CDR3 CASSPGGARNNEQFF.